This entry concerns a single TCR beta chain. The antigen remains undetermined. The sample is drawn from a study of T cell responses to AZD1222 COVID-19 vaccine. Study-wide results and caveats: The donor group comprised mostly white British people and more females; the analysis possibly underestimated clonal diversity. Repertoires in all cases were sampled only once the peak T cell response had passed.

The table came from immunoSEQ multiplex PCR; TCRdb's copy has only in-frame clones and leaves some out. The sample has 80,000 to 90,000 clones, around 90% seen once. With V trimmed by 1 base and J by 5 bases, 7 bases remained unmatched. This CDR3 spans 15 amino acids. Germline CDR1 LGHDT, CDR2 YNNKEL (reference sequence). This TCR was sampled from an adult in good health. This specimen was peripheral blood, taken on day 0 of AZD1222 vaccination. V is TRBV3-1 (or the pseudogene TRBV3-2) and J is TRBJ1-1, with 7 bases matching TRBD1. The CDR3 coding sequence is TGTGCCAGCAGCCAAGCAGGGGGATCGGGGACTGAAGCTTTCTTT. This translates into CASSQAGGSGTEAFF.